A single sample gave rise to the 25 T cell receptor beta chains below, sequenced in a study of T cell clonality in common variable immunodeficiency. Notes on the study in general: Reportedly, TCR beta sequences from common variable immunodeficiency showed fewer deletions and N-nucleotide insertions.

The method was immunoSEQ multiplex PCR; TCRdb's version includes in-frame clones alone and lacks a portion of them. The sample has roughly 30,000 clones, none seen only once. No antigen has been assigned to these receptors. Sequenced sample: peripheral blood mononuclear cells. The receptors stem from a human donor with common variable immunodeficiency.

There are a few counts of this clone. The CDR3 extends 3 residues past the end of the read, so its final part is completed from the germline J gene. The chain links TRBV18 to TRBJ1-4; 7 bases agree with TRBD1. Germline V gene data show CDR1 as KGHSH and CDR2 as LQKENI. The length of the CDR3 is 13 residues. V was clipped by 8 bases and J by 8 bases; unmatched bases: 8. CDR3 region: CASRRDRDEKLFF. The sequenced part of the CDR3 DNA is TGTGCCAGCCGCCGCGACAGGGACGAAAAA.

This clone was detected only a few times. The read halts 3 residues ahead of the CDR3 end, with the missing end drawn from the germline J gene. In the same sample, other DNA sequences code for this CDR3. The V and J genes are TRBV7-8 and TRBJ1-1; TRBD1 is a possible D gene (5 bases). Germline-derived CDR1 and CDR2 are SGHVS and FQNEAQ. Trimming cost V 5 bases and J 5 bases, with 12 bases left between them. The CDR3 consists of 13 residues. CDR3 loop: CASSLTGGTEAFF. The CDR3 bases that were read are TGTGCCAGCAGCCTTACAGGTGGTACTGAA.

As regards this clone: The read ends 3 residues before the CDR3 terminus; that terminus is restored from the germline J gene. J is TRBJ2-3 and V is TRBV6-2 or TRBV6-3; no reliable D call. The CDR3 totals 15 residues. V lost 0 bases, J lost 0 bases, and 7 bases lay in between. CDR1 is MNHEY, CDR2 SVGEGT, per germline. CDR3 amino acids: CASSYSKASTDTQYF. CDR3 DNA, as far as it was read: TGTGCCAGCAGTTACTCTAAGGCTAGCACAGATACG.

This clone was detected a few times. The read halts 3 residues ahead of the CDR3 end, with the missing end drawn from the germline J gene. V is TRBV6-2 or TRBV6-3 and J is TRBJ2-7; 7 bases map to TRBD1. The CDR3 consists of 12 residues. CDR1 is MNHEY and CDR2 is SVGEGT in the germline V gene. The V gene end was trimmed by 9 bases and the J gene end by 5 bases; junction bases not matched to a gene: 7. The sequenced CDR3 bases are TGTGCCAGACCGACAGGGTTCCACGAG. It encodes CARPTGFHE. The CDR3 in its entirety is CARPTGFHEQYF.

This clone was found many times. Read coverage stops 3 residues before the CDR3 terminus; the germline J gene supplies the remainder. This sequence joins TRBV15 and TRBJ2-1; 8 bases agree with TRBD1. The CDR3 consists of 15 residues. The germline CDR1 and CDR2 sequences are LNHNV and YYDKDF (reference sequence). With V trimmed by 5 bases and J by 8 bases, 11 bases remained unmatched. Incomplete CDR3 DNA: TGTGCCACCAGCTTGGGACAGGTCCGCGCCGATGAG. It encodes CATSLGQVRADE. The full CDR3 protein reads CATSLGQVRADEQFF.

This clone was observed a handful of times. The read is 3 residues too short to cover the CDR3 end, so that end is filled in from the germline J gene. The J gene is TRBJ2-5, the V gene TRBV2, with TRBD2 identical over 9 bases. V was pared by 4 bases and J by 3 bases, with 6 bases of the junction left unmatched. The CDR3 runs to 15 residues. CDR1 is SNHLY, CDR2 FYNNEI, per germline. CDR3 region: CASSVSSGVEETQYF. The part of the CDR3 DNA that was read is TGTGCCAGCAGTGTATCTAGCGGGGTCGAAGAGACC.

Comments on this clone: The CDR3 end falls 3 residues outside the read, so it is completed with the germline J gene. The chain combines TRBV19 with TRBJ2-1, with 13 bases that match TRBD2. V trimming: 4 bases; J trimming: 6 bases; junction bases outside the gene matches: 12. This CDR3 is built from 18 residues. Looked up from germline, CDR1 is LNHDA and CDR2 is SQIVND (reference sequence). The CDR3 spells CASSTQSGGLAGFNEQFF. CDR3 DNA, as far as it was read: TGTGCCAGTAGTACTCAATCTGGGGGACTAGCGGGGTTCAATGAG. Filled out from reference TRBV19 and TRBJ2-1, the complete variable domain reads DGGITQSPKYLFRKEGQNVTLSCEQNLNHDAMYWYRQDPGQGLRLIYYSQIVNDFQKGDIAEGYSVSREKKESFPLTVTSAQKNPTAFYLCASSTQSGGLAGFNEQFFGPGTRLTVL.

This clone was seen a few times. The CDR3 end lies 3 residues beyond the end of the read and is filled in from the germline J gene. The chain couples TRBV7-3 to TRBJ2-3; 12 bases align to TRBD2. Trimming at V came to 5 bases and at J to 4 bases, leaving 1 base not matched to a gene. The CDR3 runs to 14 residues. In germline, CDR1 is SGHTA, CDR2 FQGTGA. This CDR3 is CASSASGGADTQYF. CDR3 bases read: TGTGCCAGCAGCGCTAGCGGGGGGGCAGATACG.

Regarding this clone: The DNA ends 3 residues before the CDR3 does, and the rest of the CDR3 is filled in from the germline J gene. The chain combines TRBV7-6 with TRBJ2-7; 9 nucleotides match TRBD1. The CDR3 covers 14 residues. In germline, CDR1 is SGHVS, CDR2 FNYEAQ. The trim removed 5 bases at V and 4 bases at J, leaving 6 bases unmatched. The sequenced CDR3 bases are TGTGCCAGCAGCGAGACAGGGGGTAATTACGAG. This encodes CASSETGGNYE. The entire CDR3 is CASSETGGNYEQYF.

This clone was recorded at least ten times. The CDR3 end is not reached by the read, which stops 3 residues before it; the germline J gene fills it in. The chain employs TRBV7-9 and TRBJ2-7; the D is unclear. The germline V and J ends were trimmed by 3 bases and 6 bases, with 6 bases remaining between them. Germline CDR1 is SEHNR and CDR2 is FQNEAQ (reference sequence). This CDR3 comprises 11 residues. Partial CDR3 DNA: TGTGCCAGCAGCTTCGGTTCCGAG. Protein sequence: CASSFGSE. In full, the CDR3 reads CASSFGSEQYF.

This clone came up a few times. The read terminates 3 residues ahead of where the CDR3 ends, so the germline J gene completes it. Other DNA sequences in this specimen translate into the identical CDR3. The chain has TRBV7-9 and TRBJ1-3; D not resolved. Germline V gene sequence: CDR1 SEHNR, CDR2 FQNEAQ (reference sequence). Trimming shortened V by 3 bases and J by 2 bases, and 8 bases separated the two germline ends. There are 14 residues in the CDR3. The sequenced CDR3 bases are TGTGCCAGCAGCTTTAATAGGGCTGGAAACACC. Translating it yields CASSFNRAGNT. The CDR3 as a whole reads CASSFNRAGNTIYF.

Concerning this clone itself: The read gets to within 3 residues of the CDR3 end, and the germline J gene fills in the rest. The chain uses TRBV7-9 and TRBJ1-2; 7 nucleotides line up with TRBD1. V lost 7 bases and J lost 5; bases outside the gene matches: 7. CDR3 length: 13 residues. Germline-derived CDR1 and CDR2 are SEHNR and FQNEAQ (reference sequence). Incomplete CDR3 DNA: TGTGCCAGCAACGAACAGGGGATGTATGGC. This codes for CASNEQGMYG. The whole CDR3 reads CASNEQGMYGYTF. Combining the CDR3 with reference TRBV7-9 and TRBJ1-2 gives the whole variable domain DTGVSQNPRHKITKRGQNVTFRCDPISEHNRLYWYRQTLGQGPEFLTYFQNEAQLEKSRLLSDRFSAERPKGSFSTLEIQRTEQGDSAMYLCASNEQGMYGYTFGSGTRLTVV.

In the case of this clone: The observed sequence ends 3 residues before the CDR3 terminus, with the missing tail filled in from the germline J gene. The V call is TRBV19, the J call TRBJ2-5; the D gene is possibly TRBD1 (5 bases). The CDR3 is 12 residues long. Deletions cut 2 bases from V and 6 bases from J, with 7 bases between. CDR1 is LNHDA, CDR2 SQIVND, per germline (reference sequence). CDR3 DNA (partial): TGTGCCAGTAGTATACAGGGAAAGACC. Amino acids: CASSIQGKT. Given in full, the CDR3 is CASSIQGKTQYF. Full variable domain (missing parts from reference TRBV19 and TRBJ2-5): DGGITQSPKYLFRKEGQNVTLSCEQNLNHDAMYWYRQDPGQGLRLIYYSQIVNDFQKGDIAEGYSVSREKKESFPLTVTSAQKNPTAFYLCASSIQGKTQYFGPGTRLLVL.

Points on this clone: The read stops 3 residues short of the end of the CDR3; the missing end is completed from the germline J gene. The chain combines TRBV7-2 with TRBJ1-2, with D possibly matching TRBD1 (5 bases). Germline loops: CDR1 SGHTA, CDR2 FQGNSA. Trimming took 1 base from V and 2 from J, leaving 11 bases between them. The CDR3 extends over 15 amino acids. The sequenced part of the CDR3 DNA is TGTGCCAGCAGCTTAGTGCCCAGGGTCAACTATGGC. Protein sequence: CASSLVPRVNYG. The whole CDR3 reads CASSLVPRVNYGYTF.

As regards this clone: The read ends 3 residues shy of where the CDR3 ends; the end is completed using the germline J gene. V and J are TRBV2 and TRBJ2-1; 7 nucleotides line up with TRBD1. This CDR3 has 15 amino acids. Trimming removed 2 bases from V and 2 bases from J; junction bases left unmatched: 3. CDR1 and CDR2 from the germline V gene are SNHLY and FYNNEI. The part of the CDR3 DNA that was read is TGTGCCAGCAGTGAAAGGGGGCCGCCCTACAATGAG. As protein: CASSERGPPYNE. From start to end, the CDR3 is CASSERGPPYNEQFF.

A word on this clone: The sequenced fragment ends 3 residues before the CDR3 boundary, so the rest is inferred from the germline J gene. The rearrangement joins TRBV2 to TRBJ2-7; 16 bases match TRBD2. Germline loops: CDR1 SNHLY, CDR2 FYNNEI. Germline trimming cut 8 bases from V and 5 bases from J; bases unmatched to any gene: 18. The CDR3 extends over 19 amino acids. The covered CDR3 bases are TGTGCCAGCCTCCTTCTCTCGGGACTAGCGGGGGGGCCGTCCCACGAG. Protein sequence: CASLLLSGLAGGPSHE. The CDR3 as a whole reads CASLLLSGLAGGPSHEQYF.

This clone was detected ten times or more. The observed sequence ends 3 residues before the CDR3 terminus, with the missing tail filled in from the germline J gene. The V call is TRBV2, the J call TRBJ2-2, with D possibly TRBD1 on 6 matching bases. The CDR3 totals 16 residues. Germline V gives CDR1 SNHLY, CDR2 FYNNEI. Trimming removed 3 bases from V and 4 bases from J, with 15 bases in between. The CDR3 protein is CASSDGDTSITGELFF. CDR3 DNA (partial): TGTGCCAGCAGTGATGGGGACACATCGATCACCGGGGAG.

This clone was picked up a small number of times. The read ends 3 residues before the CDR3 terminus; that terminus is restored from the germline J gene. V gene TRBV6-4 combines with J gene TRBJ2-2; no firm D call. Germline V gives CDR1 MRHNA, CDR2 SNTAGT. V lost 5 bases and J lost 3, with 13 bases in between. The CDR3 contains 15 residues. The CDR3 region is CASSTDAGYTGELFF. The CDR3 bases that were read are TGTGCCAGCAGTACCGACGCAGGATACACCGGGGAG.

This clone was observed at least ten times. The read halts 3 residues ahead of the CDR3 end, with the missing end drawn from the germline J gene. The same CDR3 arises from other DNA sequences in this sample as well. The V gene is TRBV19, the J gene TRBJ1-5; 8 bases are shared with TRBD1. Trimming cost V 9 bases and J 5 bases; bases outside gene matches: 21. The length of the CDR3 is 18 residues. Germline CDR1 LNHDA, CDR2 SQIVND (reference sequence). CDR3 loop: CARGGQGPGLGRYQPQHF. The sequenced CDR3 bases are TGTGCCAGGGGCGGACAGGGCCCGGGGTTGGGACGTTATCAGCCC.

This clone was seen a few times. With the read ending 3 residues before the CDR3 end, the germline J gene is used to fill in that end. J is TRBJ2-7 and V is TRBV5-1, with TRBD1 as a possible D gene (6 bases). The germline V gene has CDR1 SGHRS and CDR2 YFSETQ. The length of the CDR3 is 16 residues. Trimming left V 0 bases short and J 2 bases short, with 15 bases between. The CDR3 DNA, read in part, is TGCGCCAGCAGCTTGGCCTCCATGGACAGAGCCTACGAG. As protein: CASSLASMDRAYE. The complete CDR3 reads CASSLASMDRAYEQYF. Supplemented by reference TRBV5-1 and TRBJ2-7, the full variable domain reads KAGVTQTPRYLIKTRGQQVTLSCSPISGHRSVSWYQQTPGQGLQFLFEYFSETQRNKGNFPGRFSGRQFSNSRSEMNVSTLELGDSALYLCASSLASMDRAYEQYFGPGTRLTVT.

A note on this clone: One junction end disagrees with the germline gene, perhaps due to a read error. The read ends 3 residues shy of where the CDR3 ends; the end is completed using the germline J gene. The chain links TRBV7-9 to TRBJ1-2, with D possibly being TRBD1 (6 bases). CDR1 is SEHNR and CDR2 is FQNEAQ in the germline V gene (reference sequence). The CDR3 is made up of 14 amino acids. The part of the CDR3 DNA that was read is TGTTCCAGCAGTTTTGGGGGCAGTTGGGATGGC. Translated: CSSSFGGSWDG. From start to end, the CDR3 is CSSSFGGSWDGYTF.

This clone has a count of ten or more. The read terminates 3 residues ahead of where the CDR3 ends, so the germline J gene completes it. The V and J genes are TRBV19 and TRBJ1-5, with 7 positions matching TRBD1. This CDR3 spans 15 amino acids. Germline V gene data show CDR1 as LNHDA and CDR2 as SQIVND (reference sequence). Here the CDR3 reads CASSLTGQVMRPQHF. Incomplete CDR3 DNA: TGTGCCAGTAGTCTGACAGGACAGGTCATGCGTCCC.

The sample holds many counts of this clone. With the read ending 3 residues before the CDR3 end, the germline J gene is used to fill in that end. The chain combines TRBV18 with TRBJ1-4, with D possibly being TRBD1 (5 bases). CDR1 is KGHSH, CDR2 LQKENI, per germline. The CDR3 runs to 14 residues. V lost 4 bases and J lost 0, with 6 bases in between. CDR3 residues: CASSLGATNEKLFF. The part of the CDR3 DNA that was read is TGTGCCAGCTCACTAGGGGCAACTAATGAAAAA.

This clone has a handful of counts. The read terminates 3 residues ahead of where the CDR3 ends, so the germline J gene completes it. The genes are TRBV13 and TRBJ2-7; perhaps TRBD1 as D (6 bases). Trimming took 4 bases from V and 2 from J, leaving 15 bases between them. Looked up from germline, CDR1 is PRHDT and CDR2 is FYEKMQ (reference sequence). The CDR3 sequence is 15 residues long. CDR3 bases read: TGTGCCAGCAGCTCCCTCTCCAGGGGACCCTACGAG. Protein sequence: CASSSLSRGPYE. The full CDR3 protein is CASSSLSRGPYEQYF.

As to this clone: Sequencing ends 3 residues short of the CDR3 end; the germline J gene provides the rest. V usage is TRBV6-2 or TRBV6-3 and J usage is TRBJ2-7, with TRBD1 matching 8 bases. The CDR3 sequence is 15 residues long. The trim removed 3 bases at V and 2 bases at J, leaving 6 bases unmatched. Germline V lookup: CDR1 MNHEY, CDR2 SVGEGT. CDR3 residues: CASSYFRDRTYEQYF. The sequenced CDR3 bases are TGTGCCAGCAGTTATTTCCGGGACAGGACCTACGAG.